This passage covers 21 T cell receptor beta chains from one sample sequenced in a study of siplizumab effects on memory and regulatory T cells (dated by TCRdb to about 2019). Libraries were prepared through the immunoSEQ multiplex PCR assay. The source is immuneACCESS, and TCRdb retained only in-frame sequences with V and J called. Part of the clones is not carried over; for the studies checked, unresolved V genes explain less than half of this, and the remainder is unexplained. Recorded for this sample are about 100,000 clones; over 90% of them occurred a single time. The biggest ten clones account for roughly 0.59% of the sample. The specimen was Tregs sorted from blood. These TCRs come from a human donor in good health.

This rearrangement joins TRBV4-1 to TRBJ1-2; 8 nucleotides match TRBD1. Trimming removed 2 bases from V and 3 bases from J; junction bases left unmatched: 8. The CDR3 has 16 amino acids. The germline gives CDR1 MGHRA, CDR2 YSYEKL. CDR3 in DNA: TGCGCCAGCAGCCAACCCCAGGGGGCTTATGACTATGGCTACACCTTC. Translating gives CASSQPQGAYDYGYTF.

The genes are TRBV11-2 and TRBJ1-4; perhaps TRBD1 as D (5 bases). Trimming removed 5 bases from V and 5 bases from J, with 15 bases in between. The CDR3 spans 15 residues. CDR1 SGHAT and CDR2 FQNNGV come from the germline V gene. CDR3 sequence reads: CASSDQGLGNEKLFF. CDR3 bases: TGTGCCAGCAGCGACCAGGGTTTAGGGAATGAAAAACTGTTTTTT.

This chain joins TRBV30 and TRBJ2-2; 9 bases match TRBD1. CDR3 size: 15 residues. The V gene end was trimmed by 1 base and the J gene end by 7 bases; junction bases not matched to a gene: 7. Germline values: CDR1 GTSNPN, CDR2 SVGIG (reference sequence). Here the CDR3 reads CAWSGNRGQNGELFF. CDR3 nucleotide sequence: TGTGCCTGGAGTGGTAACAGGGGGCAAAACGGGGAGCTGTTTTTT.

Only one count was recorded for this clone. V and J are TRBV5-4 and TRBJ2-7, with a tentative D call TRBD2 (5 bases). The CDR3 runs to 13 residues. V was pared by 3 bases and J by 7 bases, with 14 bases between. Germline V gene sequence: CDR1 SGHNT, CDR2 YYREEE (reference sequence). CDR3 DNA: TGTGCCAGCAGCTGGCCCGAACCGGGGGAGCAGTACTTC. It specifies CASSWPEPGEQYF.

This clone was detected a few times. The gene calls are TRBV6-1 and TRBJ1-6; D gene ambiguous. This CDR3 is built from 13 residues. Germline V lookup: CDR1 MNHNS, CDR2 SASEGT. The V and J ends lost 0 bases and 6 bases respectively, with 3 bases between them. The CDR3 reads CASSEASNSPLHF. CDR3 DNA: TGTGCCAGCAGTGAAGCCAGTAATTCACCCCTCCACTTT.

This rearrangement joins TRBV11-2 to TRBJ2-5, with TRBD2 identical over 9 bases. Germline CDR1 is SGHAT and CDR2 is FQNNGV. V was clipped by 1 base and J by 0 bases; unmatched bases: 3. This CDR3 has 16 residues. Written as DNA, the CDR3 is TGTGCCAGCAGCTTAGTCCTAGCGGGGTACCAAGAGACCCAGTACTTC. It encodes CASSLVLAGYQETQYF.

The chain employs TRBV6-6 and TRBJ1-2; D unresolved. CDR3 length equals 12 residues. Trimming shortened V by 6 bases and J by 7 bases, and 12 bases separated the two germline ends. Looked up from germline, CDR1 is MNHNY and CDR2 is SVGAGI (reference sequence). The CDR3 spells CASSPTSAGYTF. In DNA, the CDR3 is TGTGCCAGCAGCCCAACGTCAGCTGGCTACACCTTC.

V gene TRBV18 combines with J gene TRBJ2-1; 9 bases are a match to TRBD2. V trimming: 3 bases; J trimming: 8 bases; junction bases outside the gene matches: 8. Per germline, CDR1 KGHSH and CDR2 LQKENI. This CDR3 region has 15 residues. The CDR3 here is CASSPRRREGDEQFF. The CDR3 DNA follows: TGTGCCAGCTCACCCCGGCGGCGGGAGGGCGATGAGCAGTTCTTC.

The count of this clone is one. The chain is built from TRBV29-1 and TRBJ1-2; D gene ambiguous. Trimming stripped 3 bases from V and 6 bases from J, with 8 bases between. CDR3 length equals 11 residues. Per germline, CDR1 SQVTM and CDR2 ANQGSEA. CDR3 residues: CSVEAHNGYTF. The CDR3 DNA is TGCAGCGTTGAGGCGCACAATGGCTACACCTTC.

The V call is TRBV5-6, the J call TRBJ2-7; D might be TRBD1 or TRBD2, each matching 6 bases. Trimming took 4 bases from V and 12 from J, leaving 20 bases between them. The CDR3 sequence is 13 residues long. Germline V gene sequence: CDR1 SGHDT, CDR2 YYEEEE. This chain's CDR3 is CASSPQGRGVAYF. CDR3 sequence (DNA): TGTGCCAGCAGCCCTCAGGGAAGGGGGGTGGCGTACTTC.

CDR3 sequence: CASSRPDRGSLNYGYTF. CDR3 sequence (DNA): TGTGCCAGCAGCCGACCGGACAGGGGCTCCCTTAACTATGGCTACACCTTC. V gene TRBV13 combines with J gene TRBJ1-2; 9 bases are a match to TRBD1. The CDR3 covers 17 residues. V lost 5 bases to trimming and J lost 1 base; unmatched junction nucleotides: 11. CDR1 is PRHDT, CDR2 FYEKMQ, per germline (reference sequence).

The chain links TRBV2 to TRBJ2-7; 9 bases map to TRBD1. Germline V gene lookup returns CDR1 SNHLY and CDR2 FYNNEI. This CDR3 comprises 13 residues. V was clipped by 7 bases and J by 4 bases; unmatched bases: 5. The CDR3 reads CASKGTGLYEQYF. CDR3 DNA sequence: TGTGCCAGCAAGGGGACAGGGTTGTACGAGCAGTACTTC.

This clone came up once. The chain combines TRBV29-1 with TRBJ1-1, with TRBD1 matching over 7 bases. The CDR3 runs 14 residues. Germline V lookup: CDR1 SQVTM, CDR2 ANQGSEA. V lost 3 bases, J lost 4 bases, and 8 bases stayed unmatched. The CDR3 sequence: CSVDHRGQGTEAFF. The CDR3 DNA reads as TGCAGCGTTGACCACAGGGGCCAGGGCACTGAAGCTTTCTTT.

CDR3 coding DNA: TGTGCCAGCACCTTGGACGGGGATATACCCAGAGCCATATATTTT. Translating it yields CASTLDGDIPRAIYF. The chain recombines TRBV6-1 with TRBJ1-3; D is unclear. This CDR3 is built from 15 residues. V dropped 7 bases and J dropped 11 bases, with 24 bases sitting between them. CDR1 is MNHNS, CDR2 SASEGT, per germline.

In this sample, this clone turned up once. The rearrangement links TRBV5-5 to TRBJ2-7; 7 bases line up with TRBD1. The length of the CDR3 is 14 residues. Germline CDR1 and CDR2: SGHKS and YYEKEE (reference sequence). J was trimmed by 4 bases and V by 0 bases; bases with no gene match: 4. Here the CDR3 DNA reads TGTGCCAGCAGCTTGGCACAGGGGTGGTACGAGCAGTACTTC. This codes for CASSLAQGWYEQYF.

As DNA, the CDR3 is TGTGCCAGCAGCCCATCCTCGGGGTCTGGAAACACCATATATTTT. Protein sequence: CASSPSSGSGNTIYF. The chain couples TRBV7-2 to TRBJ1-3; D remains unclear. The CDR3 consists of 15 residues. V lost 5 bases and J lost 1, with 12 bases in between. CDR1 is SGHTA, CDR2 FQGNSA, per germline.

CDR3 protein: CASSPTRAGELFF. CDR3 bases: TGTGCCAGCTCACCAACCAGGGCCGGGGAGCTGTTTTTT. This chain connects TRBV18 to TRBJ2-2, with D possibly matching TRBD1 (5 bases). Germline CDR1 is KGHSH and CDR2 is LQKENI. This CDR3 spans 13 amino acids. V was clipped by 2 bases and J by 6 bases, with 7 bases between them.

The chain couples TRBV7-2 to TRBJ2-2; D ambiguous. The length of the CDR3 is 14 residues. Trimming stripped 5 bases from V and 1 base from J, with 8 bases between. Germline V CDR1 and CDR2: SGHTA, FQGNSA. CDR3 DNA sequence: TGTGCCAGCAGCCGCAGACAGAACACCGGGGAGCTGTTTTTT. Translation gives CASSRRQNTGELFF.

V usage is TRBV28 and J usage is TRBJ2-7; D perhaps matches TRBD2 (6 bases). Between the trimmed V and J ends, which lost 1 base and 2 bases, there was a span of 9 bases. The CDR3 loop spans 14 amino acids. CDR1 and CDR2 (germline): MDHEN, SYDVKM. The CDR3 nucleotides are TGTGCCAGCAGTTTATTTCCGGGGGCCTACGAGCAGTACTTC. Protein product: CASSLFPGAYEQYF.

The count of this clone is one. V gene TRBV7-9 combines with J gene TRBJ1-4; 9 nucleotides line up with TRBD1. Germline assignment: CDR1 SEHNR and CDR2 FQNEAQ (reference sequence). The CDR3 is 14 residues long. J was trimmed by 10 bases and V by 5 bases; bases with no gene match: 8. The CDR3 spells CASSTTGGRGKLFF. The CDR3 DNA is TGTGCCAGCAGCACCACAGGGGGCCGGGGAAAACTGTTTTTT.

This clone was observed once. This chain joins TRBV2 and TRBJ2-5; the D gene is possibly TRBD2 (5 bases). Germline V gene data show CDR1 as SNHLY and CDR2 as FYNNEI. Trimming cost V 4 bases and J 2 bases, with 11 bases left between them. The CDR3 sequence is 14 residues long. The CDR3 DNA follows: TGTGCCAGCAGTGGGGAGCGGATTCAAGAGACCCAGTACTTC. Encoded protein: CASSGERIQETQYF.